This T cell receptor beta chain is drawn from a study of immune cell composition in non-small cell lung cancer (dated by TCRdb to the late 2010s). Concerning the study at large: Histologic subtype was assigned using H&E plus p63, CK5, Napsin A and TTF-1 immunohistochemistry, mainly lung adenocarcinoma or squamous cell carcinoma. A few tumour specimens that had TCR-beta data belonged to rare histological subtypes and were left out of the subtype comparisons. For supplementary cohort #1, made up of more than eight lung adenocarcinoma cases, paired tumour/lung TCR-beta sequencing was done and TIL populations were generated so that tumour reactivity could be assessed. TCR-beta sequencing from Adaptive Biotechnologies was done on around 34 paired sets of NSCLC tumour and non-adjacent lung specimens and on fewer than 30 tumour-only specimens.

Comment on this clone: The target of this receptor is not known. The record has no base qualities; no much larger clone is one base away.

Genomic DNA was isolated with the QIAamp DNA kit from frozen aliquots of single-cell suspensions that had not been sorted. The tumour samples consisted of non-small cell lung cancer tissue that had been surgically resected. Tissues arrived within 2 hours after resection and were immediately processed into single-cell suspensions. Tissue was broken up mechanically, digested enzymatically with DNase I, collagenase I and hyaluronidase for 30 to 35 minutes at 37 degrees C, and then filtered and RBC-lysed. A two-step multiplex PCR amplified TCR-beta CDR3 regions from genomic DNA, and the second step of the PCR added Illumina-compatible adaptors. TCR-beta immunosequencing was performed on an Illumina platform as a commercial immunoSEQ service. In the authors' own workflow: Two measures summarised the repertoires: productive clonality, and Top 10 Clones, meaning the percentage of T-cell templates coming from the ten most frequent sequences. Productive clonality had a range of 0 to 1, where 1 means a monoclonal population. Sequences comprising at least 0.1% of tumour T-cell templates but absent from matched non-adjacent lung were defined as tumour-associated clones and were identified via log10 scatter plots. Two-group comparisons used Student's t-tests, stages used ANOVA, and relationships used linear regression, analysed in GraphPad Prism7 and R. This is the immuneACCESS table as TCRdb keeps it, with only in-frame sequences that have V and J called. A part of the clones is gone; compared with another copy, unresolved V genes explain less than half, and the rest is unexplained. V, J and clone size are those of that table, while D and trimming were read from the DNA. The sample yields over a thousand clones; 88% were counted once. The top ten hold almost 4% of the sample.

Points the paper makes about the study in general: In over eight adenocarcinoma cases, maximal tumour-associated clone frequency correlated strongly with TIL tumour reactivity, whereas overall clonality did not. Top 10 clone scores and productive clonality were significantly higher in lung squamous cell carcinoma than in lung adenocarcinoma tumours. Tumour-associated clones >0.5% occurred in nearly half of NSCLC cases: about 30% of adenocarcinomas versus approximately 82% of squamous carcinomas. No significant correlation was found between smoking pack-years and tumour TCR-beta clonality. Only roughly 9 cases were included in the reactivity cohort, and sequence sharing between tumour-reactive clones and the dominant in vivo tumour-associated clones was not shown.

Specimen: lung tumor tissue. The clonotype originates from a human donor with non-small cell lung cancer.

The nucleotide sequence reads as follows: TGCAGCGTTGACAACGGGAGGGCCGGGAATGAGCAGTTCTTC. Its amino acids are CSVDNGRAGNEQFF. The chain is assembled from TRBV29-1 and TRBJ2-1; 8 central nucleotides agree with TRBD2. From the germline V gene, CDR1 is SQVTM and CDR2 is ANQGSEA. From cysteine to phenylalanine, the CDR3 is 14 amino acids long. Only CDR3 DNA remains: 42 bases, in frame from the first base. Trimming leaves V shorter by 3 bases and J shorter by 7 bases, with the junction holding 8 bases beyond the gene matches.